The sequence of this TCR beta chain was determined in a study of CD8+ T cells in alopecia areata. The V and J ends lost 4 bases and 1 base respectively, with 10 bases between them. Germline loops: CDR1 SQVTM, CDR2 ANQGSEA. The CDR3 length is 13 residues. Extracted RNA was reverse transcribed, and the resulting cDNA served as sequencing template. Some clones are missing from TCRdb's copy, which holds only in-frame ones; the method was immunoSEQ multiplex PCR. The sample has 150,000 to 200,000 clones; more than 55% are singletons. Treatment described: oral pan-JAK inhibitor, 5-10 mg twice daily. The investigators collected lesional scalp punch biopsies and peripheral blood from alopecia areata patients.

The sequence derives from a human donor with alopecia areata. The sample in question was CD4+ T cells sorted from blood, obtained between weeks 49 and 50, from a patient treated with tofacitinib. This chain links TRBV29-1 with TRBJ1-1; D gene unclear. The DNA of the CDR3 is TGCAGCGTTGTACTAGGGTGGAACACTGAAGCTTTCTTT. It codes for CSVVLGWNTEAFF.